The T cell receptor beta chain under discussion was sequenced for a study of human thymus T cells. Findings of the study overall: A high degree of thymic repertoire overlap among unrelated individuals was reported in related research. Gene usage for V and J segments appeared biased in thymic and blood repertoires.

Assay: immunoSEQ multiplex PCR; the TCRdb copy retains only in-frame clones and omits some. This sample has roughly 120,000 clones, with about 95% found just once. CDR1 SNHLY and CDR2 FYNNEI come from the germline V gene. The CDR3 runs 16 residues. The J segment lost 1 base and the V segment lost 6 bases, leaving 12 bases of the junction unmatched. Corrective cardiac operations yielded the resected thymus tissue. Notes on this clone: Its antigen is still unknown.

The rearrangement links TRBV2 to TRBJ2-7; 7 nucleotides match TRBD1. Sequenced input: thymus tissue. The receptor was isolated from a boy under two years old with a congenital heart defect but otherwise immunologically healthy. CDR3 region: CASRGEGAPYSYEQYF. The CDR3 region has the DNA TGTGCCAGCAGAGGCGAGGGGGCCCCCTATTCCTACGAGCAGTACTTC.